The 28 T cell receptor beta chains presented below share a single source sample, sequenced in a study of T cell responses to AZD1222 COVID-19 vaccine. The repertoire was sequenced with immunoSEQ multiplex PCR; TCRdb's copy has only in-frame clones and lacks some. The data contain 150,000 to 200,000 clones, roughly 93% of them singletons. This specimen consisted of peripheral blood, obtained on day 0 of AZD1222 vaccination. The receptors come from an adult in good health.

This chain links TRBV3-1 (or the pseudogene TRBV3-2) with TRBJ2-3, with TRBD2 identical over 8 bases. Germline CDR1 and CDR2: LGHDT and YNNKEL (reference sequence). The CDR3 totals 14 residues. V lost 4 bases to trimming and J lost 10 bases; unmatched junction nucleotides: 10. This CDR3 reads CASSPLGEAGAQYF. The DNA for the CDR3 is TGTGCCAGCAGCCCCCTAGGAGAAGCGGGGGCGCAGTATTTT.

The V and J genes are TRBV3-1 (or the pseudogene TRBV3-2) and TRBJ2-1, with D uncertain. V was cut by 2 bases and J by 14 bases, with 16 bases left in between. The CDR3 is made up of 13 amino acids. Germline CDR1 and CDR2: LGHDT and YNNKEL (reference sequence). CDR3 nucleotide sequence: TGTGCCAGCAGCCAATCACCCTCGCTATTAGAGTTCTTC. This sequence encodes CASSQSPSLLEFF.

The CDR3 DNA is TGTGCCAGCTCATTCACAGTGGTCCCTTATAGCAATCAGCCCCAGCATTTT. It yields the protein CASSFTVVPYSNQPQHF. The J gene is TRBJ1-5, the V gene TRBV18; D remains unclear. The V end was cut by 5 bases, the J end by 0 bases, with 17 bases between. The CDR3 runs to 17 residues. Germline CDR1 KGHSH, CDR2 LQKENI.

V is TRBV7-9 and J is TRBJ2-1; TRBD2 aligns across 13 bases. The germline gives CDR1 SEHNR, CDR2 FQNEAQ (reference sequence). The CDR3 spans 17 residues. J gave up 6 bases and V 5 bases, and 10 bases lay outside the gene matches. CDR3: CASSPLRTSGSPNEQFF. The CDR3 nucleotides read TGTGCCAGCAGCCCACTAAGGACTAGCGGGAGTCCCAATGAGCAGTTCTTC.

V usage is TRBV19 and J usage is TRBJ1-2, with 9 bases lining up with TRBD1. V lost 3 bases to trimming and J lost 6 bases; unmatched junction nucleotides: 2. This CDR3 is 13 amino acids long. Germline CDR1 and CDR2: LNHDA and SQIVND (reference sequence). CDR3 amino acids: CASSIDRGNGYTF. For the CDR3, the DNA is TGTGCCAGTAGTATCGACAGGGGGAATGGCTACACCTTC.

The gene calls are TRBV27 and TRBJ1-1; D unresolved. The CDR3 is 14 amino acids. CDR1 is MNHEY and CDR2 is SMNVEV in the germline V gene (reference sequence). V was clipped by 3 bases and J by 5 bases, with 13 bases between them. The CDR3 DNA reads as TGTGCCAGCAGTTTGACGCTCCTGGGGACTGAAGCTTTCTTT. Amino acids: CASSLTLLGTEAFF.

V gene TRBV6-4 combines with J gene TRBJ1-6; 7 bases are shared with TRBD1. The ends lost 6 bases at V and 6 bases at J; junction bases unmatched: 5. This CDR3 spans 14 amino acids. Germline lookup yields CDR1 MRHNA and CDR2 SNTAGT. CDR3 DNA sequence: TGTGCCAGCAGGGGACAGACTCCTAATTCACCCCTCCACTTT. Translating gives CASRGQTPNSPLHF.

This clone is a singleton in its sample. The V call is TRBV19, the J call TRBJ1-4; 8 nucleotides align to TRBD1. V lost 4 bases to trimming and J lost 5 bases; unmatched junction nucleotides: 6. The germline V gene encodes CDR1 LNHDA and CDR2 SQIVND (reference sequence). This CDR3 region has 15 residues. The CDR3 bases are TGTGCCAGTAGTAAAAGACAGGGGCTGAATGAAAAACTGTTTTTT. It yields the protein CASSKRQGLNEKLFF. The full variable domain, completed using reference TRBV19 and TRBJ1-4, is DGGITQSPKYLFRKEGQNVTLSCEQNLNHDAMYWYRQDPGQGLRLIYYSQIVNDFQKGDIAEGYSVSREKKESFPLTVTSAQKNPTAFYLCASSKRQGLNEKLFFGSGTQLSVL.

V gene TRBV6-5 combines with J gene TRBJ2-1; D not resolved. V was clipped by 6 bases and J by 6 bases, with 9 bases between them. The germline gives CDR1 MNHEY, CDR2 SVGAGI. The CDR3 extends over 12 amino acids. Here the CDR3 DNA reads TGTGCCAGCAGGACCCTGGCCAATGAGCAGTTCTTC. It translates to CASRTLANEQFF.

The chain joins TRBV3-1 (or the pseudogene TRBV3-2) to TRBJ2-7, with D uncertain. Germline CDR1 and CDR2: LGHDT and YNNKEL (reference sequence). Trimming shortened V by 4 bases and J by 5 bases, and 12 bases separated the two germline ends. The CDR3 loop spans 13 amino acids. The CDR3, as DNA: TGTGCCAGCAGCCGCGCTGAGCCAAACGAGCAGTACTTC. Translating it yields CASSRAEPNEQYF.

The chain joins TRBV7-9 to TRBJ2-3; 10 bases line up with TRBD2. The CDR3 runs 16 residues. V lost 5 bases and J lost 2; bases outside the gene matches: 7. Per the germline V gene, CDR1 is SEHNR and CDR2 is FQNEAQ (reference sequence). CDR3 nucleotides: TGTGCCAGCAGCGACCGAGCGGGGGGGCTCACAGATACGCAGTATTTT. The encoded protein is CASSDRAGGLTDTQYF.

CDR3 coding DNA: TGTGCCAGCAGCTTAGAGGAACTCCAAGAGACCCAGTACTTC. Protein product: CASSLEELQETQYF. This chain connects TRBV11-2 to TRBJ2-5; D not certain. CDR1 SGHAT and CDR2 FQNNGV come from the germline V gene. The germline V and J ends were trimmed by 0 bases and 1 base, with 6 bases remaining between them. The length of the CDR3 is 14 residues.

The V and J genes are TRBV5-1 and TRBJ2-5, with 10 bases matching TRBD2. Germline assignment: CDR1 SGHRS and CDR2 YFSETQ. The CDR3 is 15 amino acids. J lost 6 bases, V lost 5 bases, and 10 bases had no gene match. CDR3 bases: TGCGCCAGCAGTCCCAGCGGGGGGGTCGGGAAGACCCAGTACTTC. This sequence encodes CASSPSGGVGKTQYF.

The chain carries TRBV6-5 and TRBJ2-7; possibly TRBD1 or TRBD2 for D (5 bases each). The V end lost 6 bases, the J end lost 1 base, and 16 bases lay between the germline ends. CDR1 and CDR2 (germline): MNHEY, SVGAGI. The CDR3 is made up of 15 amino acids. The CDR3, as DNA: TGTGCCAGCAGCGTCTCGGGGACCTCATCCTACGAGCAGTACTTC. Its protein product is CASSVSGTSSYEQYF.

The chain employs TRBV6-5 and TRBJ1-6, with a tentative D call TRBD1 (5 bases). The CDR3 has 13 amino acids. Germline V gives CDR1 MNHEY, CDR2 SVGAGI. Trimming removed 6 bases at V and 7 bases at J, with 10 bases between. The CDR3 loop reads CASSIRGNSPLHF. CDR3 DNA sequence: TGTGCCAGCAGCATCCGGGGGAATTCACCCCTCCACTTT.

The chain recombines TRBV29-1 with TRBJ1-5; D is unclear. The CDR3 covers 13 residues. Germline V gene data show CDR1 as SQVTM and CDR2 as ANQGSEA. Trimming stripped 4 bases from V and 2 bases from J, with 9 bases between. The CDR3 DNA follows: TGCAGCGTTGGCCTCGATGGCAATCAGCCCCAGCATTTT. Translating gives CSVGLDGNQPQHF.

This clone was counted a single time. The chain has TRBV10-3 and TRBJ1-2, with a possible D match to TRBD1 (5 bases). The V and J ends lost 2 bases and 1 base respectively, with 17 bases between them. The CDR3 spans 17 residues. Germline lookup yields CDR1 ENHRY and CDR2 SYGVKD. The CDR3 sequence: CAISERGRGHRNYGYTF. The CDR3 DNA is TGTGCCATCAGTGAGAGGGGAAGGGGTCACCGTAACTATGGCTACACCTTC.

This clone occurred once. V gene TRBV6-5 combines with J gene TRBJ1-1, with D perhaps matching TRBD1 (6 bases). Germline V lookup: CDR1 MNHEY, CDR2 SVGAGI. CDR3 length: 14 residues. The germline V and J ends were trimmed by 6 bases and 6 bases, with 17 bases remaining between them. This CDR3 is CASSQGLLSAEAFF. CDR3 nucleotides: TGTGCCAGCAGCCAGGGGCTCCTTTCGGCTGAAGCTTTCTTT.

V is TRBV7-2 and J is TRBJ2-3; possibly TRBD1 for D (6 bases). Germline lookup yields CDR1 SGHTA and CDR2 FQGNSA. V was clipped by 2 bases and J by 0 bases, with 18 bases between them. The CDR3 consists of 18 residues. The CDR3 DNA reads as TGTGCCAGCAGCTTAAACCCTAACACAGGGTTTAGCACAGATACGCAGTATTTT. Protein: CASSLNPNTGFSTDTQYF. Full variable domain (outside the CDR3, taken from reference TRBV7-2 and TRBJ2-3): GAGVSQSPSNKVTEKGKDVELRCDPISGHTALYWYRQSLGQGLEFLIYFQGNSAPDKSGLPSDRFSAERTGGSVSTLTIQRTQQEDSAVYLCASSLNPNTGFSTDTQYFGPGTRLTVL.

The rearrangement links TRBV13 to TRBJ1-5; D remains ambiguous. Germline V CDR1 and CDR2: PRHDT, FYEKMQ (reference sequence). This CDR3 has 17 amino acids. Trimming stripped 4 bases from V and 2 bases from J, with 18 bases between. This chain's CDR3 is CASSYGPLGLGNQPQHF. The DNA for the CDR3 is TGTGCCAGCAGCTACGGACCGCTTGGTTTGGGCAATCAGCCCCAGCATTTT.

This rearrangement joins TRBV21-1 to TRBJ2-7; the DNA was not used to check the table's D call, TRBD1. TRBV21-1 is tagged as a pseudogene. This CDR3 is built from 18 residues. CDR3 loop: CASSKKEGDRASDYEQYF. In nucleotides, the CDR3 is TGTGCCAGCAGCAAAAAGGAAGGGGACAGGGCTTCGGACTACGAGCAGTACTTC.

The chain couples TRBV5-1 to TRBJ2-7; 8 positions match TRBD1. After removal of 3 bases from V and 2 bases from J, the junction contained 1 base not matched to a gene. CDR1 and CDR2 (germline): SGHRS, YFSETQ. CDR3 length: 13 amino acids. CDR3 DNA: TGCGCCAGCAGCTGGACAGGGCCCTACGAGCAGTACTTC. Translated: CASSWTGPYEQYF.

The chain combines TRBV6-5 with TRBJ1-6; tentatively, D is TRBD1 (5 bases). Germline-derived CDR1 and CDR2 are MNHEY and SVGAGI. Deletions cut 6 bases from V and 0 bases from J, with 9 bases between. This CDR3 comprises 15 residues. CDR3 DNA: TGTGCCAGCAGAGCAGGGAACTCCTATAATTCACCCCTCCACTTT. Translating it yields CASRAGNSYNSPLHF.

J is TRBJ1-2 and V is TRBV5-1; maybe TRBD1 (6 bases). The CDR3 length is 15 residues. Germline V lookup: CDR1 SGHRS, CDR2 YFSETQ. V lost 0 bases and J lost 8, with 17 bases in between. The CDR3 sequence is CASSLVAARGDGYTF. CDR3 in DNA: TGCGCCAGCAGCTTGGTGGCGGCCAGGGGTGACGGCTACACCTTC.

This clone was seen a single time. The chain links TRBV11-3 to TRBJ2-7; D not resolved. The CDR3 length is 15 residues. Trimming cost V 2 bases and J 7 bases, with 18 bases left between them. Germline assignment: CDR1 SGHNT and CDR2 YENEEA. This CDR3 reads CASSLFGRALGEQYF. CDR3 DNA sequence: TGTGCCAGCAGCTTATTTGGACGGGCTTTGGGGGAGCAGTACTTC.

The chain links TRBV11-3 to TRBJ2-1; D is ambiguous. With 1 base removed from V and 1 base from J, the gap between germline ends came to 8 bases. The CDR3 sequence is 15 residues long. The germline CDR1 and CDR2 sequences are SGHNT and YENEEA. CDR3 in amino acids: CASSLGIRSYNEQFF. The CDR3 DNA follows: TGTGCCAGCAGCTTAGGGATCAGGTCCTACAATGAGCAGTTCTTC.

The CDR3 DNA reads as TGTGCCAGCAGGGTCTCAGGAGAATATGGCTACACCTTC. It specifies CASRVSGEYGYTF. V and J are TRBV2 and TRBJ1-2; no clear D. Germline V gives CDR1 SNHLY, CDR2 FYNNEI. V lost 6 bases and J lost 5, with 13 bases in between. The CDR3 consists of 13 residues.

J is TRBJ1-2 and V is TRBV19; TRBD1 agrees at 9 bases. Germline V gene data show CDR1 as LNHDA and CDR2 as SQIVND (reference sequence). With V trimmed by 7 bases and J by 4 bases, 4 bases remained unmatched. This CDR3 has 13 amino acids. CDR3 nucleotides: TGTGCCAGTAATGACAGGGGGGCCTATGGCTACACCTTC. Protein sequence: CASNDRGAYGYTF.